The T cell receptor (beta chain) described here comes from a study of blood T cell repertoires in COVID-19. The ends were cut back, 1 base at V and 7 bases at J, with 17 bases in the middle. Germline lookup yields CDR1 MGHRA and CDR2 YSYEKL. This CDR3 contains 15 residues. TCRdb's table, derived via immunoSEQ multiplex PCR, lists solely in-frame clones and lacks some. This sample carries a few hundred thousand clones, nearly 90% of them seen once, and the ten largest clones take 1.4%. Participant ages covered about 18 to 89 years across around 22 US areas. In assigning cohorts, the study relied on participant-reported clinical history.

The sample taken for sequencing was PBMCs or T cells enriched from blood (not recorded which). The clonotype comes from a young woman who had been exposed to COVID-19. The chain is built from TRBV4-1 and TRBJ2-7; D remains ambiguous. The chain's CDR3 is CASSQGLIGSREQYF. CDR3 bases: TGCGCCAGCAGCCAAGGCCTAATCGGGTCTAGGGAGCAGTACTTC.